A selection of T cell receptor beta chains follows, all from one sample in a study of T cells after yellow fever vaccination. Via MiXCR, TCRdb re-called the 5' RACE reads, giving one row per CDR3 protein. The sample contains 250,000 to 350,000 distinct CDR3 sequences, 8.7% of which appear only once. Sample: CD4+ T cells sorted from PBMCs, taken 5 days after the yellow fever booster vaccination. The receptor source for this set is a man younger than 35 who received the YFV17D yellow fever vaccine. Both conserved end residues are part of each CDR3. The order of the fields is J gene, CDR3 length, D gene, clone size, V gene, CDR3 DNA, CDR3 protein. A D gene is named only where the DNA matches it firmly. Clone size, where shown, is once, few, many, or a class for clones that have expanded.

>TRBJ1-3|19|-|-|TRBV7-6
TGTGCCAGCAGCTCCTGGGGCTCGCGCGCCCTAAAATCTGGAAACACCATATATTTT
CASSSWGSRALKSGNTIYF
>TRBJ2-5|15|-|few|TRBV27
TGTGCCAGCAGTTTCCAGGGGGGGCTGGGAGAGACCCAGTACTTC
CASSFQGGLGETQYF
>TRBJ2-3|14|-|many|TRBV7-3
TGTGCCAGCAGCTTAATTTCTGGCCCAGATACGCAGTATTTT
CASSLISGPDTQYF
>TRBJ2-5|13|-|few|TRBV20-1
TGCAGTGCTAAGGGAGCTAGCCGGGAGACCCAGTACTTC
CSAKGASRETQYF
>TRBJ1-6|15|-|-|TRBV11-2
TGTGCCAGCAGGGCCTTGAGGGGAAAGAGGTCACCCCTCCACTTT
CASRALRGKRSPLHF
>TRBJ2-1|11|-|-|TRBV3-1
TGTGCCAGCAGCCAAGTCAGGGAGCAGTTCTTC
CASSQVREQFF
>TRBJ1-4|15|-|-|TRBV5-1
TGCGCCAGCAGCGTGGAGGGACTGAGGAATGAAAAACTGTTTTTT
CASSVEGLRNEKLFF
>TRBJ2-2|14|-|-|TRBV12-3/TRBV12-4
TGTGCCAGCAGCTTCCAGGGGTATGGCGGGGAGCTGTTTTTT
CASSFQGYGGELFF
>TRBJ2-5|15|-|few|TRBV7-2
TGTGCCAGCAGCTTTCGACAGGGAGGGACAGAGACCCAGTACTTC
CASSFRQGGTETQYF
>TRBJ1-1|16|-|-|TRBV29-1
TGCAGCGTTGGCGCAAGCCCAGGGGCGATGAACACTGAAGCTTTCTTT
CSVGASPGAMNTEAFF
>TRBJ1-1|12|-|-|TRBV7-9
TGTGCCAGCAGCTTAGGGGGTCTTCGGGCTTTCTTT
CASSLGGLRAFF
>TRBJ2-5|13|TRBD2|many|TRBV5-1
TGCGCCAGCCGGCGGCTAGCGGAAGAGACCCAGTACTTC
CASRRLAEETQYF
>TRBJ2-5|14|-|-|TRBV7-2
TGTGCCAGCAGCTACAGGCGGGGCGGAGAGACCCAGTACTTC
CASSYRRGGETQYF
>TRBJ2-3|15|-|many|TRBV20-1
TGCAGTGCTAGAGATCGCCGAGGGGCCGGCAATACGCAGTATTTT
CSARDRRGAGNTQYF
>TRBJ1-4|15|-|few|TRBV6-5
TGTGCCAGCACCCCCCGGTACGGGGGCGACGAAAAACTGTTTTTT
CASTPRYGGDEKLFF
>TRBJ2-3|12|-|few|TRBV18
TGTGCCAGCTCACCATCGCCAGATACGCAGTATTTT
CASSPSPDTQYF
>TRBJ1-4|15|-|few|TRBV4-3
TGCGCCAGCAGCCAAGAACCGGGACAAAAAGAAAAACTGTTTTTT
CASSQEPGQKEKLFF
>TRBJ1-3|15|-|few|TRBV7-6
TGTGCCAGCAGCTTATCATATAGTTCAGGAAACACCATATATTTT
CASSLSYSSGNTIYF
>TRBJ2-7|14|-|few|TRBV5-8
TGTGCCAGCAGCTTGGAGCCAGTGGTCTACGAGCAGTACTTC
CASSLEPVVYEQYF
>TRBJ1-5|14|-|few|TRBV6-5
TGTGCCAGCAGTTACTCAGGGGAAGGTCAGCCCCAGCATTTT
CASSYSGEGQPQHF
>TRBJ1-4|16|TRBD1|few|TRBV28
TGTGCCAGCAGCCGTCCTAACAGGGGACTGGGTGAAAAACTGTTTTTT
CASSRPNRGLGEKLFF
>TRBJ2-3|16|-|many|TRBV7-2
TGTGCCAGCATTCCCGGGGGCGCCTCCTTCACAGATACGCAGTATTTT
CASIPGGASFTDTQYF
>TRBJ1-1|15|TRBD1|few|TRBV6-2/TRBV6-3
TGTGCCAGCAGTCCATACAGGGGGCGCATCACTGAAGCTTTCTTT
CASSPYRGRITEAFF
>TRBJ1-5|15|TRBD1|few|TRBV6-2/TRBV6-3
TGTGCCAGCAGCACGACAGGGGTAGTCAATCAGCCCCAGCATTTT
CASSTTGVVNQPQHF
>TRBJ1-4|16|-|-|TRBV4-1
TGCGCCAGCAGCTTATCCGATCGGGGTTTTGGTGAAAAACTGTTTTTT
CASSLSDRGFGEKLFF
>TRBJ2-5|15|-|-|TRBV28
TGTGCCAGCAGCTGGGCCGACAGCAGCCCCTTGGCCCAGTACTTC
CASSWADSSPLAQYF
>TRBJ1-3|15|-|many|TRBV7-2
TGTGCCAGCAGCTTAGCATCGACTTCTGGAAACACCATATATTTT
CASSLASTSGNTIYF
>TRBJ1-3|14|-|few|TRBV12-3/TRBV12-4
TGTGCCAGCAGTTCTCAGGGAAGCGGAAACACCATATATTTT
CASSSQGSGNTIYF
>TRBJ2-5|13|-|-|TRBV4-3
TGCGCCAGCAGCCAAACCAGGGGGGGGACCCAGTACTTC
CASSQTRGGTQYF
>TRBJ2-3|14|-|many|TRBV4-1
TGCGCCAGCAGCCAAGATAGGCCCCCCGGCACGCAGTATTTT
CASSQDRPPGTQYF
>TRBJ2-1|15|TRBD2|-|TRBV7-2
TGTGCCAGCAGCTGGGCTAGCGGCATGCTTTCGGAGCAGTTCTTC
CASSWASGMLSEQFF
>TRBJ2-3|17|TRBD2|few|TRBV20-1
TGCAGTGCTAGAGATACCCTAGCGGGGGCCCCCGGGGATACGCAGTATTTT
CSARDTLAGAPGDTQYF
>TRBJ2-2|21|TRBD2|-|TRBV4-3
TGCGCCAGCAGCCAAGATCTGGGACGGGGGGGTAATAACCAGAACACCGGGGAGCTGTTTTTT
CASSQDLGRGGNNQNTGELFF
>TRBJ1-3|14|-|medium-sized|TRBV12-3/TRBV12-4
TGTGCCAGCAGTCCGTCGGCGGGTGGAAACACCATATATTTT
CASSPSAGGNTIYF
>TRBJ2-5|14|-|few|TRBV6-5
TGTGCCAGCAGTCCGCGTCAGGGCCAAGAGACCCAGTACTTC
CASSPRQGQETQYF